This TCR beta chain was identified in a study of cytomegalovirus exposure and HLA in healthy donors. PCR primers comprised 60 Vbeta and 13 Jbeta primers. The protocol was immunoSEQ multiplex PCR, while the TCRdb copy is restricted to in-frame clones and leaves out a portion. The specimen's table records about 170,000 clones. CDR1 and CDR2 from the germline V gene are LNHDA and SQIVND (reference sequence). V was shortened by 9 bases and J by 2 bases, with 17 bases between the two germline ends. The CDR3 totals 14 residues. This chain links TRBV19 with TRBJ2-7; TRBD2 is a possible D gene (6 bases). This TCR came from a woman younger than 35 in good health and CMV-seropositive. Sequenced material: PBMCs. The CDR3: CASSGLPLPYEQYF. Here the CDR3 DNA reads TGTGCCAGCTCGGGACTTCCTCTACCCTACGAGCAGTACTTC. The full variable domain, its missing parts supplied by reference TRBV19 and TRBJ2-7, is DGGITQSPKYLFRKEGQNVTLSCEQNLNHDAMYWYRQDPGQGLRLIYYSQIVNDFQKGDIAEGYSVSREKKESFPLTVTSAQKNPTAFYLCASSGLPLPYEQYFGPGTRLTVT.